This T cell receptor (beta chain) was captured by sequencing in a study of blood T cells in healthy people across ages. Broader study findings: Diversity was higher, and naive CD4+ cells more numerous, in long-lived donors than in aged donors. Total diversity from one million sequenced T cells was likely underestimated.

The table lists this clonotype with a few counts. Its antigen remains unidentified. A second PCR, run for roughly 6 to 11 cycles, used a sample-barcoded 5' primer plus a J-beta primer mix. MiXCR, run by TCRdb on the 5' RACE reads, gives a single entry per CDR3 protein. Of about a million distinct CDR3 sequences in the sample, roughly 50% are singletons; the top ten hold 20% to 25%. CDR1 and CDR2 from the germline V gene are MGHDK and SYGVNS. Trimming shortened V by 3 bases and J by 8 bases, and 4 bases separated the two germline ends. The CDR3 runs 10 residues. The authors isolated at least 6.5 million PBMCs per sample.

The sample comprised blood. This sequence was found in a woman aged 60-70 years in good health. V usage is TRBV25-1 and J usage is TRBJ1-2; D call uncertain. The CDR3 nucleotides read TGTGCCAGCAGTGACGAGGGCTACACCTTC. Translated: CASSDEGYTF.